The T cell receptor (beta chain) under discussion was sequenced for a study of T cell responses to AZD1222 COVID-19 vaccine. Study outcomes and limitations: Donors, mostly white British, included more females; clonal diversity was possibly underestimated. Nearly half of spike-specific TCRs reportedly go after variant regions that carry no mutations. Seropositivity was recorded at baseline in only 5 or 6 AZD1222 recipients. Elevations in Spike-specific TCR breadth and depth followed administration of two AZD1222 doses.

The CDR3 covers 15 residues. The V segment lost 5 bases and the J segment 5 bases; nucleotides outside the gene matches: 11. CDR1 and CDR2 from the germline V gene are SGHTA and FQGTGA. For this clone: Antigen specificity is unknown.

Here immunoSEQ multiplex PCR was the method, and the copy in TCRdb shows in-frame clones only, minus some. Altogether roughly 140,000 clones are present, roughly 90% being singletons, with the ten largest covering 1.6%. The sequencing here drew on peripheral blood, taken 28 days after the second AZD1222 dose. The sequence derives from an adult who received the AZD1222 COVID-19 vaccine. V and J are TRBV7-3 and TRBJ1-2, with 7 bases aligning to TRBD1. The CDR3 sequence: CASSPQGGQVYGYTF. CDR3 nucleotides: TGTGCCAGCAGCCCCCAGGGGGGGCAGGTATATGGCTACACCTTC.